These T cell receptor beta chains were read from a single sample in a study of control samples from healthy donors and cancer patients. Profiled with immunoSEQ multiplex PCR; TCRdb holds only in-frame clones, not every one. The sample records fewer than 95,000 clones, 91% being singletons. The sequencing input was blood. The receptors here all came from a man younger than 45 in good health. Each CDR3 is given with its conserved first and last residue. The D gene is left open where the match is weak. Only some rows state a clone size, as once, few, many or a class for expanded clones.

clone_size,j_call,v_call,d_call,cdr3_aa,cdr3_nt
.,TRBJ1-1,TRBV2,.,CASTYATFEAFF,TGTGCCAGCACGTACGCAACCTTTGAAGCTTTCTTT
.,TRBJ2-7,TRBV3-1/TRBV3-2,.,CASSQQMVDSFLEQYF,TGTGCCAGCAGCCAGCAGATGGTGGACTCCTTCTTAGAGCAGTACTTC
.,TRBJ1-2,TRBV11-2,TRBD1,CASSPLGDRDLYTF,TGTGCCAGCAGCCCTCTCGGGGACAGGGATTTGTACACCTTC
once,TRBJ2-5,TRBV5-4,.,CASSSGGTPEETQYF,TGTGCCAGCAGCTCTGGGGGGACTCCTGAAGAGACCCAGTACTTC
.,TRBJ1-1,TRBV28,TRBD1,CASRLGGGPNTEAFF,TGTGCCAGCAGACTAGGAGGGGGCCCGAACACTGAAGCTTTCTTT
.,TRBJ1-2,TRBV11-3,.,CASSAGGYGYTF,TGTGCCAGCAGCGCGGGGGGCTATGGCTACACCTTC
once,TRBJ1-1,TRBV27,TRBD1,CASSLETGYTEAFF,TGTGCCAGCAGTTTAGAGACAGGGTACACTGAAGCTTTCTTT
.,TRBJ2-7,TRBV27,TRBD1,CASSPEAGTGSYEQYF,TGTGCCAGCAGCCCCGAGGCCGGGACAGGGTCCTACGAGCAGTACTTC
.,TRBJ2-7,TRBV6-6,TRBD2,CASSGGTSGNNEQYF,TGTGCCAGCAGTGGTGGGACTAGCGGGAACAACGAGCAGTACTTC
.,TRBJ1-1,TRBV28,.,CASSILLSNTEAFF,TGTGCCAGCTCGATCCTCCTTTCGAACACTGAAGCTTTCTTT
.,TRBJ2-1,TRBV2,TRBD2,CASSPGWTSGTQGYNEQFF,TGTGCCAGCAGTCCCGGTTGGACTAGCGGGACTCAAGGATACAATGAGCAGTTCTTC
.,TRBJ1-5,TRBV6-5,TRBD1,CASSYTTGADQPQHF,TGTGCCAGCAGTTACACAACAGGGGCTGATCAGCCCCAGCATTTT
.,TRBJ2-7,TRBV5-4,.,CASSFNLGEQYF,TGTGCCAGCAGCTTTAACCTCGGCGAGCAGTACTTC
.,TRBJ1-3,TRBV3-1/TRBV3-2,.,CASSRLGGRGNTIYF,TGTGCCAGCAGCCGTCTCGGGGGGCGCGGAAACACCATATATTTT